These 18 T cell receptor beta chains were sequenced from one sample in a study of cytomegalovirus exposure and HLA in healthy donors. PCR used 60 Vbeta primers and 13 Jbeta primers. TCRdb keeps only in-frame clones here, not all; method: immunoSEQ multiplex PCR. The table lists around 150,000 clones, about 75% of them singletons. The specimen was PBMCs. The receptors shown here come from a young man in good health and CMV-seropositive.

V gene TRBV7-2 combines with J gene TRBJ1-2; 8 nucleotides align to TRBD1. V trimming: 2 bases; J trimming: 7 bases; junction bases outside the gene matches: 6. The CDR3 totals 14 residues. CDR1 is SGHTA, CDR2 FQGNSA, per germline. The CDR3 DNA reads TGTGCCAGCAGCTTATTCAAAACAGGGGGTGGCTACACCTTC. Protein product: CASSLFKTGGGYTF.

This clone occurred a few times. The chain links TRBV27 to TRBJ1-5; D is perhaps TRBD1 (6 bases). The V and J ends lost 2 bases and 1 base respectively, with 9 bases between them. In germline, CDR1 is MNHEY, CDR2 SMNVEV (reference sequence). The CDR3 has 15 amino acids. CDR3 protein: CASSLDRRSNQPQHF. The CDR3 region has the DNA TGTGCCAGCAGTTTAGACAGGAGGAGCAATCAGCCCCAGCATTTT.

This rearrangement joins TRBV29-1 to TRBJ2-3; D remains ambiguous. The CDR3 is 12 residues long. Germline CDR1 SQVTM, CDR2 ANQGSEA. The V end was cut by 5 bases, the J end by 2 bases, with 8 bases between. The CDR3 spells CSVQKNTDTQYF. The CDR3, as DNA: TGCAGCGTTCAGAAGAACACAGATACGCAGTATTTT.

This rearrangement joins TRBV6-4 to TRBJ2-2, with TRBD1 matching 9 bases. V gave up 4 bases and J gave up 6 bases; unmatched junction bases: 9. The CDR3 consists of 16 residues. Germline loops: CDR1 MRHNA, CDR2 SNTAGT. This chain's CDR3 is CASSGVRDRVSGELFF. In nucleotides, the CDR3 is TGTGCCAGCAGTGGGGTGCGGGACAGGGTGTCCGGGGAGCTGTTTTTT.

This chain uses TRBV28 with TRBJ1-4, with a tentative D call TRBD1 (6 bases). Looked up from germline, CDR1 is MDHEN and CDR2 is SYDVKM. V lost 2 bases and J 14 bases, leaving 15 bases between the germline ends. The CDR3 loop spans 13 amino acids. The CDR3: CASSLPQRTALFF. Here the CDR3 DNA reads TGTGCCAGCAGTTTACCCCAACGGACAGCTCTGTTTTTT.

V is TRBV28 and J is TRBJ2-3, with 8 bases fitting TRBD2. V trimming: 3 bases; J trimming: 0 bases; junction bases outside the gene matches: 5. The CDR3 covers 16 residues. Germline loops: CDR1 MDHEN, CDR2 SYDVKM. CDR3 coding DNA: TGTGCCAGCAGTTTCGACCGCGGGAGGAGCACAGATACGCAGTATTTT. Translating it yields CASSFDRGRSTDTQYF.

The V and J genes are TRBV30 and TRBJ1-1, with D possibly being TRBD1 (5 bases). Germline V gives CDR1 GTSNPN, CDR2 SVGIG (reference sequence). The CDR3 is 12 residues long. Trimming took off 3 bases at V and 7 bases at J, with 12 bases between the two ends. The CDR3 loop reads CAWSGGIGEAFF. The CDR3 DNA reads as TGTGCCTGGAGCGGGGGTATAGGTGAAGCTTTCTTT.

This chain uses TRBV5-1 with TRBJ2-3, with D possibly TRBD2 on 5 matching bases. Germline CDR1 is SGHRS and CDR2 is YFSETQ. V lost 2 bases to trimming and J lost 3 bases, with 10 bases between them. This CDR3 comprises 14 residues. CDR3 sequence: CASSFEGRTDTQYF. The CDR3 DNA reads as TGCGCCAGCAGCTTCGAGGGTCGGACAGATACGCAGTATTTT.

This chain uses TRBV4-1 with TRBJ2-1; D ambiguous. Germline CDR1 MGHRA, CDR2 YSYEKL. Trimming removed 1 base from V and 2 bases from J, with 6 bases in between. This CDR3 has 14 residues. The CDR3 loop reads CASSQGQTYNEQFF. CDR3 DNA: TGCGCCAGCAGCCAAGGGCAGACCTACAATGAGCAGTTCTTC.

This clone has just a few counts. J is TRBJ2-7 and V is TRBV27, with 11 bases that match TRBD2. The germline gives CDR1 MNHEY, CDR2 SMNVEV (reference sequence). The CDR3 consists of 14 residues. V trimming: 8 bases; J trimming: 3 bases; junction bases outside the gene matches: 6. The CDR3 DNA reads TGTGCCAGCCGTAAGACTAGCGGGAACTACGAGCAGTACTTC. It translates to CASRKTSGNYEQYF.

V and J are TRBV5-8 and TRBJ2-7, with 9 bases lining up with TRBD1. The CDR3 covers 13 residues. V was clipped by 5 bases and J by 5 bases; unmatched bases: 5. Per the germline V gene, CDR1 is SGHTS and CDR2 is YDEGEE. DNA of the CDR3: TGTGCCAGCAGGGACAGGGGCGGCCACGAGCAGTACTTC. Its protein is CASRDRGGHEQYF.

CDR3 residues: CSVVGGGTEAFF. DNA for the CDR3: TGCAGCGTTGTGGGGGGAGGGACTGAAGCTTTCTTT. The genes are TRBV29-1 and TRBJ1-1; possibly TRBD1 for D (5 bases). There are 12 residues in the CDR3. Per germline, CDR1 SQVTM and CDR2 ANQGSEA. Trimming removed 4 bases from V and 5 bases from J, with 11 bases in between.

The chain combines TRBV7-8 with TRBJ2-7; 11 bases map to TRBD2. The CDR3 totals 15 residues. The ends lost 5 bases at V and 2 bases at J; junction bases unmatched: 5. Germline CDR1 and CDR2: SGHVS and FQNEAQ. CDR3 region: CASSRLAGLTYEQYF. The CDR3 nucleotides read TGTGCCAGCAGCCGACTAGCGGGACTAACCTACGAGCAGTACTTC.

This sequence joins TRBV27 and TRBJ2-1, with 7 bases fitting TRBD2. The germline CDR1 and CDR2 sequences are MNHEY and SMNVEV (reference sequence). V lost 3 bases, J lost 2 bases, and 13 bases stayed unmatched. The CDR3 runs to 18 residues. Here the CDR3 DNA reads TGTGCCAGCAGTTTCGGACTAGTTGGGTTCGGGGCCTACAATGAGCAGTTCTTC. Protein: CASSFGLVGFGAYNEQFF.

The rearrangement uses TRBV9 and TRBJ1-2, with D perhaps TRBD1 (6 bases). The CDR3 length is 12 residues. The germline V and J ends were trimmed by 3 bases and 6 bases, with 9 bases remaining between them. CDR1 is SGDLS and CDR2 is YYNGEE in the germline V gene. The CDR3 spells CASSGEGDGYTF. As DNA, the CDR3 is TGTGCCAGCAGCGGAGAGGGGGATGGCTACACCTTC.

J is TRBJ2-7 and V is TRBV10-2; weak D call: TRBD2 (6 bases). This CDR3 region has 15 residues. The V end was cut by 4 bases, the J end by 0 bases, with 13 bases between. CDR1 and CDR2 from the germline V gene are WSHSY and SAAADI. The CDR3 is CASSGGAGNSYEQYF. Written as DNA, the CDR3 is TGCGCCAGCAGTGGCGGGGCAGGAAACTCCTACGAGCAGTACTTC.

This sequence joins TRBV9 and TRBJ1-1; TRBD1 matches at 8 bases. The germline CDR1 and CDR2 sequences are SGDLS and YYNGEE. The CDR3 is 15 residues long. J gave up 3 bases and V 4 bases, and 8 bases lay outside the gene matches. CDR3 sequence: CASSPRTGMDTEAFF. Written as DNA, the CDR3 is TGTGCCAGCAGCCCTAGGACAGGGATGGACACTGAAGCTTTCTTT.

The sample holds a few counts of this clone. V gene TRBV29-1 combines with J gene TRBJ2-5; 11 bases match TRBD2. CDR1 is SQVTM, CDR2 ANQGSEA, per germline. CDR3 size: 17 residues. The J segment lost 2 bases and the V segment lost 3 bases, leaving 11 bases of the junction unmatched. For the CDR3, the DNA is TGCAGCGTTGATGGGTTGCCTAGCGGGAGGATACAAGAGACCCAGTACTTC. Translated, it gives CSVDGLPSGRIQETQYF.